This TCR beta chain was sequenced during a study of T cell responses to AZD1222 COVID-19 vaccine. Only in-frame clones appear in the TCRdb table, and some are missing; sequencing was by immunoSEQ multiplex PCR. The sample has about 56,000 clones; approximately 86% are singletons. General study results and limits: Sampled repertoires all dated from after the peak T cell response.

About this clone itself: Its antigen remains unidentified.

The sequencing here drew on peripheral blood, taken 28 days after the second AZD1222 dose. This clonotype was sampled from an adult who received the AZD1222 COVID-19 vaccine.

In nucleotides, the CDR3 is TGTGCCAGCAGTTACGACAGGGTCACTGAAGCTTTCTTT. Its protein product is CASSYDRVTEAFF. V usage is TRBV6-5 and J usage is TRBJ1-1; 7 bases map to TRBD1. Germline V gives CDR1 MNHEY, CDR2 SVGAGI. The V gene end was trimmed by 2 bases and the J gene end by 4 bases; junction bases not matched to a gene: 1. The CDR3 is 13 amino acids.